Presented here are 15 T cell receptor beta chains from one specimen sequenced in a study of shared clonotypes between healthy human individuals. Clones were sequenced by immunoSEQ multiplex PCR, and TCRdb holds only the in-frame ones, with some missing. Counted here are approximately 2.5 million clones, around 90% occurring once; the ten biggest clones make up over 0.12%. The sample consisted of naive CD4+ T cells sorted from blood. Subset specified: CD45RA+ positively selected. The receptors were gathered from a man aged 18 to 29 in good health.

The chain joins TRBV7-9 to TRBJ1-2; tentative D call: TRBD1 (5 bases). The germline V and J ends were trimmed by 11 bases and 8 bases, with 27 bases remaining between them. This CDR3 is 15 amino acids long. Germline CDR1 is SEHNR and CDR2 is FQNEAQ (reference sequence). CDR3 region: CALPSSLSGAWGYTF. CDR3 sequence (DNA): TGTGCCTTGCCCAGCAGCCTAAGTGGGGCTTGGGGCTACACCTTC.

The chain carries TRBV11-2 and TRBJ2-1; D gene ambiguous. The CDR3 consists of 15 residues. Germline V gives CDR1 SGHAT, CDR2 FQNNGV. V was shortened by 2 bases and J by 6 bases, with 14 bases between the two germline ends. The CDR3 DNA is TGTGCCAGCAGCTTAAGTGACTCTCCCCCCAATGAGCAGTTCTTC. Encoded protein: CASSLSDSPPNEQFF.

The chain joins TRBV4-1 to TRBJ1-5; possibly TRBD1 for D (5 bases). CDR1 MGHRA and CDR2 YSYEKL come from the germline V gene. The CDR3 covers 18 residues. Trimming removed 5 bases from V and 4 bases from J, with 24 bases in between. The CDR3 coding sequence is TGCGCCAGCAGCGGACAAGTAAAAGGTGGGGCACCGAATCAGCCCCAGCATTTT. Translating gives CASSGQVKGGAPNQPQHF.

CDR3 DNA sequence: TGTGCCAGCAGTGATTCTCGGACTAGCGGGAGAACTGAGCAGTTCTTC. This gives the protein CASSDSRTSGRTEQFF. The chain carries TRBV25-1 and TRBJ2-1, with 13 bases matching TRBD2. The V segment lost 3 bases and the J segment 9 bases; nucleotides outside the gene matches: 8. CDR1 is MGHDK and CDR2 is SYGVNS in the germline V gene. The CDR3 extends over 16 amino acids.

The chain employs TRBV29-1 and TRBJ2-2, with D tentatively TRBD1 or TRBD2 (5 bases each). The CDR3 has 15 residues. The germline CDR1 and CDR2 sequences are SQVTM and ANQGSEA. The V end lost 7 bases, the J end lost 7 bases, and 22 bases lay between the germline ends. CDR3 amino acids: CSGATGTLSGGELFF. CDR3 nucleotides: TGCAGCGGCGCGACCGGGACCCTAAGCGGCGGGGAGCTGTTTTTT.

This sequence joins TRBV19 and TRBJ1-2; tentative D call: TRBD1 (5 bases). The CDR3 runs to 12 residues. Germline assignment: CDR1 LNHDA and CDR2 SQIVND (reference sequence). V lost 9 bases to trimming and J lost 4 bases, with 12 bases between them. The CDR3 sequence is CASVRQIYGYTF. CDR3 nucleotide sequence: TGTGCCAGCGTAAGACAGATCTATGGCTACACCTTC. Based on the CDR3 plus reference TRBV19 and TRBJ1-2, the full variable domain is DGGITQSPKYLFRKEGQNVTLSCEQNLNHDAMYWYRQDPGQGLRLIYYSQIVNDFQKGDIAEGYSVSREKKESFPLTVTSAQKNPTAFYLCASVRQIYGYTFGSGTRLTVV.

The genes are TRBV13 and TRBJ2-1; 7 bases align to TRBD1. This CDR3 contains 15 residues. J lost 3 bases, V lost 3 bases, and 5 bases had no gene match. From germline, CDR1 is PRHDT and CDR2 FYEKMQ (reference sequence). The CDR3 nucleotides read TGTGCCAGCAGCTTTTATGACAGGGACTACAATGAGCAGTTCTTC. It translates to CASSFYDRDYNEQFF.

V gene TRBV19 combines with J gene TRBJ1-4; 7 nucleotides align to TRBD1. Germline-derived CDR1 and CDR2 are LNHDA and SQIVND (reference sequence). J was trimmed by 4 bases and V by 5 bases; bases with no gene match: 7. This CDR3 region has 15 residues. CDR3 nucleotide sequence: TGTGCCAGTAGTCTAACCAGGGGGAATAATGAAAAACTGTTTTTT. Encoded protein: CASSLTRGNNEKLFF.

On this clone itself: Additional DNA sequences in this sample encode the identical CDR3. V is TRBV11-2 and J is TRBJ2-7, with 9 nucleotides matching TRBD1. This CDR3 is built from 14 residues. Germline V gene lookup returns CDR1 SGHAT and CDR2 FQNNGV. V lost 4 bases, J lost 1 base, and 2 bases stayed unmatched. CDR3 sequence (DNA): TGTGCCAGCAGCTCGGACAGGGGTTCCTACGAGCAGTACTTC. Translating gives CASSSDRGSYEQYF.

To note about this clone: Other DNA sequences in the sample encode the same CDR3. The genes are TRBV30 and TRBJ2-5; D perhaps matches TRBD1 (6 bases). There are 12 residues in the CDR3. With 2 bases removed from V and 5 bases from J, the gap between germline ends came to 9 bases. In germline, CDR1 is GTSNPN, CDR2 SVGIG (reference sequence). The CDR3 nucleotides are TGTGCCTGGAGTCCTCAGGGGGAGACCCAGTACTTC. Translation gives CAWSPQGETQYF.

The V call is TRBV30, the J call TRBJ2-1; TRBD2 aligns across 10 bases. Germline CDR1 is GTSNPN and CDR2 is SVGIG (reference sequence). The CDR3 runs to 17 residues. Unmatched junction bases numbered 10, after V lost 1 base and J lost 4 bases. The CDR3 DNA follows: TGTGCCTGGAGTGGTCGTCTAGCGGGAGTTGGGTACAATGAGCAGTTCTTC. It is translated as CAWSGRLAGVGYNEQFF.

The CDR3 is CASSMFGASGAGTDEQFF. The CDR3 nucleotides read TGTGCCAGTAGTATGTTTGGGGCTAGCGGGGCGGGTACGGATGAGCAGTTCTTC. The chain recombines TRBV19 with TRBJ2-1, with TRBD2 matching over 9 bases. The V and J ends lost 3 bases and 8 bases, in that order; junction bases with no gene match: 17. The CDR3 is 18 residues long. Germline-derived CDR1 and CDR2 are LNHDA and SQIVND (reference sequence). The complete variable domain, with remaining parts taken from reference TRBV19 and TRBJ2-1, reads DGGITQSPKYLFRKEGQNVTLSCEQNLNHDAMYWYRQDPGQGLRLIYYSQIVNDFQKGDIAEGYSVSREKKESFPLTVTSAQKNPTAFYLCASSMFGASGAGTDEQFFGPGTRLTVL.

CDR3 loop: CASSLARVGTANEKLFF. CDR3 nucleotide sequence: TGTGCCAGCAGCTTAGCGAGGGTGGGGACGGCAAATGAAAAACTGTTTTTT. The rearrangement links TRBV7-8 to TRBJ1-4; D is possibly TRBD1 (5 bases). The CDR3 loop spans 17 amino acids. Trimming stripped 0 bases from V and 5 bases from J, with 16 bases between. Germline CDR1 SGHVS, CDR2 FQNEAQ.

This chain uses TRBV6-5 with TRBJ1-2; maybe TRBD1 (6 bases). Trimming removed 9 bases at V and 4 bases at J, with 18 bases between. Germline CDR1 and CDR2: MNHEY and SVGAGI. The CDR3 length is 14 residues. In nucleotides, the CDR3 is TGTGCCAGTTCGGGGGCTAACCCTGGCTATGGCTACACCTTC. Its translation is CASSGANPGYGYTF.

This clone has only a few counts. This chain connects TRBV12-5 to TRBJ1-1; 7 nucleotides match TRBD1. V lost 4 bases, J lost 10 bases, and 9 bases stayed unmatched. Germline CDR1 LGHNT, CDR2 FRNRAP. This CDR3 has 13 residues. The CDR3 loop reads CASGSDTGVGAFF. CDR3 nucleotides: TGTGCTAGTGGTTCAGACACAGGGGTCGGAGCTTTCTTT.